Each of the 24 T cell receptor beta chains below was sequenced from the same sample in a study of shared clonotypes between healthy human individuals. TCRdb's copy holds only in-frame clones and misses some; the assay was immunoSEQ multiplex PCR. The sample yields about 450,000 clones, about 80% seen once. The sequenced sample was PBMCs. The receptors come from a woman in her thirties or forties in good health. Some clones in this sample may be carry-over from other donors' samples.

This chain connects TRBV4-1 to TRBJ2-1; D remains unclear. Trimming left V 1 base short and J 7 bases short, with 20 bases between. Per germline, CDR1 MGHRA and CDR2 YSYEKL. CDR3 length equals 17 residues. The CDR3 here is CASSQGPWGPYRNEQFF. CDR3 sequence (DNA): TGCGCCAGCAGCCAAGGCCCTTGGGGTCCATATAGGAATGAGCAGTTCTTC.

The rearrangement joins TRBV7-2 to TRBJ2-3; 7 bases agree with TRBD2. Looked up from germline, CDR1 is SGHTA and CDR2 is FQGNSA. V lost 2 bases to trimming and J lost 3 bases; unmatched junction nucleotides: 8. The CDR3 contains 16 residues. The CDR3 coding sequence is TGTGCCAGCAGCTTAATCCCAGCGGGGTCAACAGATACGCAGTATTTT. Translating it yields CASSLIPAGSTDTQYF.

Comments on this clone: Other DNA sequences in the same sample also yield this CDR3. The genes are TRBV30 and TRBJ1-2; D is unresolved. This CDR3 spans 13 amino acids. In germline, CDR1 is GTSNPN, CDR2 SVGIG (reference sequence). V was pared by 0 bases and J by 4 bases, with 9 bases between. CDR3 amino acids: CAWSVKAPYGYTF. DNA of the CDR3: TGTGCCTGGAGTGTAAAGGCTCCCTATGGCTACACCTTC. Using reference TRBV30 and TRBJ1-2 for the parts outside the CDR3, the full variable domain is SQTIHQWPATLVQPVGSPLSLECTVEGTSNPNLYWYRQAAGRGLQLLFYSVGIGQISSEVPQNLSASRPQDRQFILSSKKLLLSDSGFYLCAWSVKAPYGYTFGSGTRLTVV.

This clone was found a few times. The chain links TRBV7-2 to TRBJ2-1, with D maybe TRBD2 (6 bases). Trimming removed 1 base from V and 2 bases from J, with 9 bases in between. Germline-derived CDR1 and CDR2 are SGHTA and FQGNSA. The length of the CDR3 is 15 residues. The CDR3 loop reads CASSLVAVPYNEQFF. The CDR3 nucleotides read TGTGCCAGCAGCTTAGTAGCGGTTCCCTACAATGAGCAGTTCTTC.

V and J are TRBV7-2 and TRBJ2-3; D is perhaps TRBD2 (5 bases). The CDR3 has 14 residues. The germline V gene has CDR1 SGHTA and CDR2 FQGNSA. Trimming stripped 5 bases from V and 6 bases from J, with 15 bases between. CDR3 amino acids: CASSPRDPMDTQYF. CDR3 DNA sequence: TGTGCCAGCAGCCCACGGGATCCCATGGATACGCAGTATTTT.

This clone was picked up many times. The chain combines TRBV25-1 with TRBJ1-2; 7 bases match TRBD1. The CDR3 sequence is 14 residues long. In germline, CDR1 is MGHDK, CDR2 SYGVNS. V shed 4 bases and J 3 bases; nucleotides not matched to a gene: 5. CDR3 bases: TGTGCCAGCAGTGCAGGGACAGACCACTATGGCTACACCTTC. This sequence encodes CASSAGTDHYGYTF.

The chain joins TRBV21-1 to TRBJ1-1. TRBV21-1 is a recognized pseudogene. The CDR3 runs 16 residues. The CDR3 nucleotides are TGTGCCAGCAGCTCCCAGGCGGGACACAAGAACACTGAAGCTTTCTTT. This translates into CASSSQAGHKNTEAFF.

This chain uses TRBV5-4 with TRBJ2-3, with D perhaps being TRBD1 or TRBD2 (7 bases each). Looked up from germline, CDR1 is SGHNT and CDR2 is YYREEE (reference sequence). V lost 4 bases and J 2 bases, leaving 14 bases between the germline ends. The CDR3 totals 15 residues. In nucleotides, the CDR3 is TGTGCCAGCAGCACGGGGGGACAGCTCACAGATACGCAGTATTTT. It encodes CASSTGGQLTDTQYF.

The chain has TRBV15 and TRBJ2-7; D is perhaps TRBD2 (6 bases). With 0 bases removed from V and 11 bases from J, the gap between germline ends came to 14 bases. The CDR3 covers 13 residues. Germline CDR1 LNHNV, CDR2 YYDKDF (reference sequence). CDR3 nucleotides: TGTGCCACCAGCAGAGATTCGACTAGTCCTGAGTACTTC. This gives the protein CATSRDSTSPEYF.

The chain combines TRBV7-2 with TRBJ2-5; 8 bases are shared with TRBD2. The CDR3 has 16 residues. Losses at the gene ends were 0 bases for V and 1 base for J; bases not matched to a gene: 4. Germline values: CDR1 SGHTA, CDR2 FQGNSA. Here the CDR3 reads CASSLAITSGQETQYF. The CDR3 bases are TGTGCCAGCAGCTTAGCTATCACTAGCGGCCAAGAGACCCAGTACTTC.

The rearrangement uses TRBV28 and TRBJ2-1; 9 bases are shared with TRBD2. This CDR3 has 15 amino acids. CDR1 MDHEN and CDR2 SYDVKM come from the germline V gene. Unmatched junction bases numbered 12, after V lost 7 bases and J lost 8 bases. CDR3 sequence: CASTHLGLAMDEQFF. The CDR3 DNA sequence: TGTGCCAGCACCCATCTAGGACTAGCGATGGATGAGCAGTTCTTC.

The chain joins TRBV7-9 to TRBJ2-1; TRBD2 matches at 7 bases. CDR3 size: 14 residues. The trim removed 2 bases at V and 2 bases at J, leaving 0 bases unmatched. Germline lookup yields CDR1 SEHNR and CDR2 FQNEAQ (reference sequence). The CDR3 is CASSLRGAYNEQFF. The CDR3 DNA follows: TGTGCCAGCAGCTTACGGGGGGCCTACAATGAGCAGTTCTTC.

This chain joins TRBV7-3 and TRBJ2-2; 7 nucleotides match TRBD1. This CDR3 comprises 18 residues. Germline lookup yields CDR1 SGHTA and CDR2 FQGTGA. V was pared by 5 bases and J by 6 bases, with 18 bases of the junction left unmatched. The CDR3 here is CASSPARDSASGAGELFF. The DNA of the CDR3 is TGTGCCAGCAGCCCCGCCCGGGACAGCGCGTCAGGGGCCGGGGAGCTGTTTTTT. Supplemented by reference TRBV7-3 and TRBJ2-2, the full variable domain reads GAGVSQTPSNKVTEKGKYVELRCDPISGHTALYWYRQSLGQGPEFLIYFQGTGAADDSGLPNDRFFAVRPEGSVSTLKIQRTERGDSAVYLCASSPARDSASGAGELFFGEGSRLTVL.

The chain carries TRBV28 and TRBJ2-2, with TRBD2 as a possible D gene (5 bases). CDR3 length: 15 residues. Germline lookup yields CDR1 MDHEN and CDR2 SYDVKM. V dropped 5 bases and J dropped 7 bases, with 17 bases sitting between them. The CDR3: CASSRPTFRGGELFF. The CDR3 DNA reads TGTGCCAGCAGTAGACCGACATTCCGGGGCGGGGAGCTGTTTTTT. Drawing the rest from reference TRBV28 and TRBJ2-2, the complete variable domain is DVKVTQSSRYLVKRTGEKVFLECVQDMDHENMFWYRQDPGLGLRLIYFSYDVKMKEKGDIPEGYSVSREKKERFSLILESASTNQTSMYLCASSRPTFRGGELFFGEGSRLTVL.

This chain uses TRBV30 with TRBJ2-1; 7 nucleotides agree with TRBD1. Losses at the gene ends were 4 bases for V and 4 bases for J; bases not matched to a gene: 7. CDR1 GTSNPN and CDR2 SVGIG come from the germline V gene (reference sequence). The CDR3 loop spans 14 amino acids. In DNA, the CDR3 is TGTGCCTGGACCCGGGACAGTCTATACAATGAGCAGTTCTTC. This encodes CAWTRDSLYNEQFF.

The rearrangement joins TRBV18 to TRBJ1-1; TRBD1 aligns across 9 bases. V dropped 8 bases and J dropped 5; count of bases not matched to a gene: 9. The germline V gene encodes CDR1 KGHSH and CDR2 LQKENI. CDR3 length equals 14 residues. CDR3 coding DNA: TGTGCCAGCGCCACAGGGGGCCGTGGGACTGAAGCTTTCTTT. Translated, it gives CASATGGRGTEAFF.

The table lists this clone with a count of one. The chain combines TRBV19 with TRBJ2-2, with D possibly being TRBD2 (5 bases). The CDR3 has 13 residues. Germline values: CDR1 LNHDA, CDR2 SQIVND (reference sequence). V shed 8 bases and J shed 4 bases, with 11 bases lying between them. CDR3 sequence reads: CASGPRATGELFF. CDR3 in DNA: TGTGCCAGTGGCCCGCGGGCCACCGGGGAGCTGTTTTTT.

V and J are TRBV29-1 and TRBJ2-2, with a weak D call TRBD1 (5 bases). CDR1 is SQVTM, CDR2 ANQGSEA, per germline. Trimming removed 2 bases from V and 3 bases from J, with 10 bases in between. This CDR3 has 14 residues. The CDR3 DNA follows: TGCAGCGTTGAAATGGGGCATGACACCGGGGAGCTGTTTTTT. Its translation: CSVEMGHDTGELFF.

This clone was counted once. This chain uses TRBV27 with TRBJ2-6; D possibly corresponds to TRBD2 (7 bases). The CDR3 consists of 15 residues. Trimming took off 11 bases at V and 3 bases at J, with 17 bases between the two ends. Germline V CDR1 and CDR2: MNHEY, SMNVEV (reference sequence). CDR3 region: CACRGGAVGANVLTF. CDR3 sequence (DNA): TGTGCCTGCCGCGGGGGCGCGGTTGGGGCCAACGTCCTGACTTTC. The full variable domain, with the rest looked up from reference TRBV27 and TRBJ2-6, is EAQVTQNPRYLITVTGKKLTVTCSQNMNHEYMSWYRQDPGLGLRQIYYSMNVEVTDKGDVPEGYKVSRKEKRNFPLILESPSPNQTSLYFCACRGGAVGANVLTFGAGSRLTVL.

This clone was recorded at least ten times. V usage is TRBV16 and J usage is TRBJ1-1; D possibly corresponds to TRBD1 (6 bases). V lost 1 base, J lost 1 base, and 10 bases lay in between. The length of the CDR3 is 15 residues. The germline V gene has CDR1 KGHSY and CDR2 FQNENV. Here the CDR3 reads CASSQLRGRNTEAFF. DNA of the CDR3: TGTGCCAGCAGCCAATTGAGGGGGAGGAACACTGAAGCTTTCTTT.

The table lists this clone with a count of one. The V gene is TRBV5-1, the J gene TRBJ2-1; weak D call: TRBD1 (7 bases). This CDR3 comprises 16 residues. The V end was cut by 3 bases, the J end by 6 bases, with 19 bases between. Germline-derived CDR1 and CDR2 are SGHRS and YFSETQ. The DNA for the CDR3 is TGCGCCAGCAGCTCCTCGACAGGGAGGTCGGGCAATGAGCAGTTCTTC. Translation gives CASSSSTGRSGNEQFF.

The CDR3 loop reads CASSVQGTVTEAFF. CDR3 bases: TGTGCCAGCAGTGTGCAGGGCACGGTAACTGAAGCTTTCTTT. The gene calls are TRBV6-1 and TRBJ1-1, with a weak D call TRBD1 (5 bases). Germline CDR1 reads MNHNS; CDR2 reads SASEGT. The length of the CDR3 is 14 residues. Trimming pared 4 bases from V and 5 bases from J, leaving 14 bases between.

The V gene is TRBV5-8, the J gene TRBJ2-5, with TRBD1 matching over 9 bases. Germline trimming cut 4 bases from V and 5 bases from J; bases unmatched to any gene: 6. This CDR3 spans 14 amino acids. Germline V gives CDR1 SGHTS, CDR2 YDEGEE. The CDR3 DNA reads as TGTGCCAGCAGCCTGCGGGGGACAGGGGAGACCCAGTACTTC. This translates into CASSLRGTGETQYF.

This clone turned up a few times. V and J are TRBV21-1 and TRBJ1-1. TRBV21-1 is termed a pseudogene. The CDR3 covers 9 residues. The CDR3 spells CAAIQRAFF. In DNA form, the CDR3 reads TGTGCCGCCATTCAGAGGGCTTTCTTT.